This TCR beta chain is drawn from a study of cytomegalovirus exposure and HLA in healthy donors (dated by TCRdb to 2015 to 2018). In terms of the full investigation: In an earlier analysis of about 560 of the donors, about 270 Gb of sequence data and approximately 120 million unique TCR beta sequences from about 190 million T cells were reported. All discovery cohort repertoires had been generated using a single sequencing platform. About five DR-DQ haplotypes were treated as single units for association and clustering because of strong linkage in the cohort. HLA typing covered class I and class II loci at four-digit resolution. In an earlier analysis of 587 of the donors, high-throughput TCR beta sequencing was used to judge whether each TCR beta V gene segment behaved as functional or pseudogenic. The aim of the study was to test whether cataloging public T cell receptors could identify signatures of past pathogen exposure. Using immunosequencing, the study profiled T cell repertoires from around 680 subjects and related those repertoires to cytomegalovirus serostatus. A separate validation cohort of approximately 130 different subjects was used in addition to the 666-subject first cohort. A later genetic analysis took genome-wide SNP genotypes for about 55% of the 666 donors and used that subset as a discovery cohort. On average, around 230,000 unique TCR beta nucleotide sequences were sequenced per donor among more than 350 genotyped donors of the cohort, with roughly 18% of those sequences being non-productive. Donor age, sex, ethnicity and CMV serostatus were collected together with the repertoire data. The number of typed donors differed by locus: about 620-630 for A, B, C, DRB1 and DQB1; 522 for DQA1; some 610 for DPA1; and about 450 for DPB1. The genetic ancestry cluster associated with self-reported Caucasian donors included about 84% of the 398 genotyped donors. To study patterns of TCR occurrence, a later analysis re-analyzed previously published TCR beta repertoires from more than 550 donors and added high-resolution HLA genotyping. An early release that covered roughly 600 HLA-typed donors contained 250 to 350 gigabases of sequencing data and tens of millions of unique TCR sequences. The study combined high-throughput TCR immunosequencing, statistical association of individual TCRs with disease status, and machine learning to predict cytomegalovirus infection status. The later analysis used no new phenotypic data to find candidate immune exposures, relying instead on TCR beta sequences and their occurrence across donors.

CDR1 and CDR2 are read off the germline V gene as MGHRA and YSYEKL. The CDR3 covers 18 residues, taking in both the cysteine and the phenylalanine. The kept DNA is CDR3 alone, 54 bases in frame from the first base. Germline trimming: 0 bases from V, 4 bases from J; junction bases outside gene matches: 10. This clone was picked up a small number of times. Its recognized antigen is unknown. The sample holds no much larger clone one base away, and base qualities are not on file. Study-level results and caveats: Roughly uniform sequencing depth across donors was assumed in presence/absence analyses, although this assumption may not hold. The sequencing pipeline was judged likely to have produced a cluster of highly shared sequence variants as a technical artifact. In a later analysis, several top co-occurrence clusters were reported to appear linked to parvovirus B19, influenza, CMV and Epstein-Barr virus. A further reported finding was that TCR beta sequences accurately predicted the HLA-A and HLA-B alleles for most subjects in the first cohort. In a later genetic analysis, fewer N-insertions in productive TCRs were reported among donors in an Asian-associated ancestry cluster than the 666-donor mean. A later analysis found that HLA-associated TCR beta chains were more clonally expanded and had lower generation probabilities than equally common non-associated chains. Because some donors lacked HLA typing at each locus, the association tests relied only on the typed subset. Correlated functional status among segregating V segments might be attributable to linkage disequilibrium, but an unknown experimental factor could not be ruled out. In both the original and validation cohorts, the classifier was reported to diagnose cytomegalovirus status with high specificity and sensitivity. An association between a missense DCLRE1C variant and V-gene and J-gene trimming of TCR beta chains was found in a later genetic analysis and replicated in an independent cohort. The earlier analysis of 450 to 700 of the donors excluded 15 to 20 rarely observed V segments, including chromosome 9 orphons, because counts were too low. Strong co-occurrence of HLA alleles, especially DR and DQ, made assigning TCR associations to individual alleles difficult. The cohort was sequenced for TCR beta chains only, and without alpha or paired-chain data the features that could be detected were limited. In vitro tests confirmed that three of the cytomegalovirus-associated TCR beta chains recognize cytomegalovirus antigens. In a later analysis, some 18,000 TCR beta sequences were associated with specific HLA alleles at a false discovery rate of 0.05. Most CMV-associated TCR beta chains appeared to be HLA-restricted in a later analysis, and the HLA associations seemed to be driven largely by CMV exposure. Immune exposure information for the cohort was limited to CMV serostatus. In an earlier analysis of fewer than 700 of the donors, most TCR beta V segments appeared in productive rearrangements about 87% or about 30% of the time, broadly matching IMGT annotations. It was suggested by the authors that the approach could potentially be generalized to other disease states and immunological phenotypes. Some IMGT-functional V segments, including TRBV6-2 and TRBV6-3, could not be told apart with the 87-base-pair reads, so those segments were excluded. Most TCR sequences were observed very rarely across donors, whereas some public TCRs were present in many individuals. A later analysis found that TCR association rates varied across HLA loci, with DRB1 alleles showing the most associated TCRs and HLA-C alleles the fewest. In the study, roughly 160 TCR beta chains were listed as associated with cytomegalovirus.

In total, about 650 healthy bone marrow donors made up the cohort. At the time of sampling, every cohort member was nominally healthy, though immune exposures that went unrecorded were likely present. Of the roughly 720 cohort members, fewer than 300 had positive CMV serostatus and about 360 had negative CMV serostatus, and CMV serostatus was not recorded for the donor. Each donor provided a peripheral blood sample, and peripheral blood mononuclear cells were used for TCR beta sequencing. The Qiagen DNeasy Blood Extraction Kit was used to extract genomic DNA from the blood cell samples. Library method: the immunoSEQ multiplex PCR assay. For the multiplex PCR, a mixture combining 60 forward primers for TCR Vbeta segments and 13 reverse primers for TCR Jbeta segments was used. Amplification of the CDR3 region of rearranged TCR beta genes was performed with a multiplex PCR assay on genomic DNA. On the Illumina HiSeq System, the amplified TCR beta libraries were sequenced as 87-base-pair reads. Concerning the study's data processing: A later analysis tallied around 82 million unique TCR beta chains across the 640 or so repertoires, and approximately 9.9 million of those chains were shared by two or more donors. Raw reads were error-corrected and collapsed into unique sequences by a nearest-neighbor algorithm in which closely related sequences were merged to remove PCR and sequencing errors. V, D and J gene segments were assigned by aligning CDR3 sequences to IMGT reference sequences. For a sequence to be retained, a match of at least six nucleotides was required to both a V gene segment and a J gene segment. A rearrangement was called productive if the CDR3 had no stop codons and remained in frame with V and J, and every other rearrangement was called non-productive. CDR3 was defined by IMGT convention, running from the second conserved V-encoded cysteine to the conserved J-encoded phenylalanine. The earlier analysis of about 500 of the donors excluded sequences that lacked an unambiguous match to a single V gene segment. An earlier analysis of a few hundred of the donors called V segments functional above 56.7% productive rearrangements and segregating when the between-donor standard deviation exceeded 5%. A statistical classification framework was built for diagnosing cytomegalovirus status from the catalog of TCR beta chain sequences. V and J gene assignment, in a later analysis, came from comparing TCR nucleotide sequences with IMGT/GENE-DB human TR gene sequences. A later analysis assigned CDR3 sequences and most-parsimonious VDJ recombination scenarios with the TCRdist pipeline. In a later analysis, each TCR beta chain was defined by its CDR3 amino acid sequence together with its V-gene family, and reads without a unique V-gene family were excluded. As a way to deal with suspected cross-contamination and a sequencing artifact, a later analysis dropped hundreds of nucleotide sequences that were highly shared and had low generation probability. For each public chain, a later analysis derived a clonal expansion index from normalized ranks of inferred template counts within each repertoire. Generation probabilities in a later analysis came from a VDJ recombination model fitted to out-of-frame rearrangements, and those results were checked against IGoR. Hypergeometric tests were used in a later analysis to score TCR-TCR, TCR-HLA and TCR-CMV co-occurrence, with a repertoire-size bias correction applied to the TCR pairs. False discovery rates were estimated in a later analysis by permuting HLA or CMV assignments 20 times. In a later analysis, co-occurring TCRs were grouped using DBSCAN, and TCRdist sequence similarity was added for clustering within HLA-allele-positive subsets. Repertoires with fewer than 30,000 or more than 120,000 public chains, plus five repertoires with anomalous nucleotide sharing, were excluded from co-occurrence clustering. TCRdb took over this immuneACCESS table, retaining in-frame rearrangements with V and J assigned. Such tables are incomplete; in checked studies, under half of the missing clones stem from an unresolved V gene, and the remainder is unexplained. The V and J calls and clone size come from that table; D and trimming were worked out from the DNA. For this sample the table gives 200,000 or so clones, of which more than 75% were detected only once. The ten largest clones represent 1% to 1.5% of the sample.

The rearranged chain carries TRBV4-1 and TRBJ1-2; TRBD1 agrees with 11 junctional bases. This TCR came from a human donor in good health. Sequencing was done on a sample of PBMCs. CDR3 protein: CASSQDRDRGGYTYGYTF. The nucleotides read TGCGCCAGCAGCCAAGATCGGGACAGGGGGGGTTACACCTATGGCTACACCTTC.